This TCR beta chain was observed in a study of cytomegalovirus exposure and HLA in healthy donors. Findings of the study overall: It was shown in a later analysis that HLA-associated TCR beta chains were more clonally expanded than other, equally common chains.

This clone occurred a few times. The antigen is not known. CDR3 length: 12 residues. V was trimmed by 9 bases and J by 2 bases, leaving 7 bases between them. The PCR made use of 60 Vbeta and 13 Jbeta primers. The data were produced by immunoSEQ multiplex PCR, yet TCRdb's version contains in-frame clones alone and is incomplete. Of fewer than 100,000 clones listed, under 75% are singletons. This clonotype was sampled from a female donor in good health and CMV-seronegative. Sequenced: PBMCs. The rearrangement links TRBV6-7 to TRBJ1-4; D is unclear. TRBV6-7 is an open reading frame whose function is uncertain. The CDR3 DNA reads TGTGCCAGGGGCGGGACTAATGAAAAACTGTTTTTT. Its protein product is CARGGTNEKLFF.